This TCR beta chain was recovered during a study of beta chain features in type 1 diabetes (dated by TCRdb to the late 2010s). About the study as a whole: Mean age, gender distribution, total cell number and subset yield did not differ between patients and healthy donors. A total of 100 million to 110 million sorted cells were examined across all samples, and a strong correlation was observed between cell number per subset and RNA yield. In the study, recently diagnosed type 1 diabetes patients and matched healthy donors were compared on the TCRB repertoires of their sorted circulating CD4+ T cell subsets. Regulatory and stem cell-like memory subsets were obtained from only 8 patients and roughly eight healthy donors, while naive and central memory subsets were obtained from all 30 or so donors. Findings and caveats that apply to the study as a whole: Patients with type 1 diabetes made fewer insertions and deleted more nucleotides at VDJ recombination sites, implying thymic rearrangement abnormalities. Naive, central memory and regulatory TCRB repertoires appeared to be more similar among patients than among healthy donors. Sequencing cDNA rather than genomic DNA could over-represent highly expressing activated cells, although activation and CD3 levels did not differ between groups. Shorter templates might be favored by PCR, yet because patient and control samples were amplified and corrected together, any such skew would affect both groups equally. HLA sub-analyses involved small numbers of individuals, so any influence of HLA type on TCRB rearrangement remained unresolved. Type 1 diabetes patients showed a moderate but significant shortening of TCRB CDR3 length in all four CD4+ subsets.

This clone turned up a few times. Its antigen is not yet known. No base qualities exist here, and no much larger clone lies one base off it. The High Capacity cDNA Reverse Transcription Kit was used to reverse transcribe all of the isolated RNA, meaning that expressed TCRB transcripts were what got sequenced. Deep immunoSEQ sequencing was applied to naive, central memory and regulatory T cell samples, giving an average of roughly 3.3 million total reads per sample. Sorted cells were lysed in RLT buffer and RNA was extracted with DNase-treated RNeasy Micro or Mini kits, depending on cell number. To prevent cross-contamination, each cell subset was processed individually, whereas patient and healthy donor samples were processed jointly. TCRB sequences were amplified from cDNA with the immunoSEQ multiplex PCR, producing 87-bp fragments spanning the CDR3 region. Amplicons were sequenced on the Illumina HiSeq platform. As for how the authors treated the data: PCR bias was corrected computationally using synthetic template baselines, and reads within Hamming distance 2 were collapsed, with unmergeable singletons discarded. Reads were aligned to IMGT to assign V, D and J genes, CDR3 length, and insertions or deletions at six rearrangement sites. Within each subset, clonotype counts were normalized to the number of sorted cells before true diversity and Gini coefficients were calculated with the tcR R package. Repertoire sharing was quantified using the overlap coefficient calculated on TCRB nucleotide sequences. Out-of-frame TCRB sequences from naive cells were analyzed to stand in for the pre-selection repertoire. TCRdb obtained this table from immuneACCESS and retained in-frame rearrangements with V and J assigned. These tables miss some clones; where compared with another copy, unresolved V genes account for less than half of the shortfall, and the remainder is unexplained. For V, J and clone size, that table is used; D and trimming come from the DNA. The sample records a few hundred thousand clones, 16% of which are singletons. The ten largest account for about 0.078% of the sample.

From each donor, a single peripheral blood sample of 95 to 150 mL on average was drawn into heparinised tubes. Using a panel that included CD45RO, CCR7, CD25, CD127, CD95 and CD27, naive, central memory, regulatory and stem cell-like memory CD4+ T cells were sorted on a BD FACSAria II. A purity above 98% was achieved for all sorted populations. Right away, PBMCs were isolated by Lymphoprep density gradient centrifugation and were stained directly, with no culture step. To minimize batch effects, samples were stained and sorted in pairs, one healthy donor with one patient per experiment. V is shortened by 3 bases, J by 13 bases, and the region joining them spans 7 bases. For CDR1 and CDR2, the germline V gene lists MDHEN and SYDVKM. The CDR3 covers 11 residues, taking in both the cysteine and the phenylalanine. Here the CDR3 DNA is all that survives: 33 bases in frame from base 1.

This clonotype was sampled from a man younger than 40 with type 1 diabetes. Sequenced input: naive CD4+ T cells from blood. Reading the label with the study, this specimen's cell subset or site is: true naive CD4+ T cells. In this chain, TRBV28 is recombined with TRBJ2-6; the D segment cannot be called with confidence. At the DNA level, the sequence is TGTGCCAGCAGTTTTTCGTGGGTCCTGACTTTC. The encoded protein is CASSFSWVLTF.